The sequence of this T cell receptor (beta chain) was determined in a study of shared clonotypes between healthy human individuals. Using immunoSEQ multiplex PCR, the repertoire was profiled, and TCRdb retains in-frame clones only, with some absent. Seen here are hundreds of thousands of clones, 96% observed once, and the top ten hold around 0.1%. The CDR3 is 14 residues long. Germline V gene lookup returns CDR1 WNHNN and CDR2 SYGVQD (reference sequence). Trimming stripped 3 bases from V and 4 bases from J, with 12 bases between. CD8 cells regarded as naive lacked CD45RO, were positively chosen for CCR7, and omitted terminally differentiated effector memory CD45RA+ cells.

The chain joins TRBV10-1 to TRBJ1-2, with a tentative D call TRBD1 (5 bases). The sequencing sample was made of naive CD8+ T cells sorted from blood. The clonotype originates from a woman aged 30 to 39 in good health. CDR3 nucleotides: TGCGCCAGCAGTGACCAGAGGGGAAGCTATGGCTACACCTTC. Translation: CASSDQRGSYGYTF.